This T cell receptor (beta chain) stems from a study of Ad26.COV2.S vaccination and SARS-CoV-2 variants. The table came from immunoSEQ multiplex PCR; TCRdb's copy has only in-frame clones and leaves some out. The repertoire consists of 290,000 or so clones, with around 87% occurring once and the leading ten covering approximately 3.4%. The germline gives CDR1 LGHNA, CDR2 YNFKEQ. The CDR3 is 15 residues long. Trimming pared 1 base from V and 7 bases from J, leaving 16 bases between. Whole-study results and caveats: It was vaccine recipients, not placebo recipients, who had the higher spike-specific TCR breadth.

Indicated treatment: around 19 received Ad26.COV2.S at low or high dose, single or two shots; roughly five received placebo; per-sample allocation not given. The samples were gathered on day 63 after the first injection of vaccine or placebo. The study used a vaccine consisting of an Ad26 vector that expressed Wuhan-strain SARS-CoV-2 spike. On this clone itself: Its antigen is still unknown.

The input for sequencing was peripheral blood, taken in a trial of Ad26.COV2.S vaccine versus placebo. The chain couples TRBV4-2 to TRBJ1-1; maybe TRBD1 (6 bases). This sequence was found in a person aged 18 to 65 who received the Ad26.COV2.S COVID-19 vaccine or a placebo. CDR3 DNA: TGTGCCAGCAGCCAAGTGCGGGTAGGGGGGATTGAAGCTTTCTTT. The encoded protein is CASSQVRVGGIEAFF.